This T cell receptor beta chain was sequenced during a study of shared clonotypes between healthy human individuals. TCRdb's table, derived via immunoSEQ multiplex PCR, lists solely in-frame clones and lacks some. Of a few million clones listed, roughly 92% are singletons. This TCR was recovered from a man aged 18 to 29 in good health. The sequenced sample was naive CD4+ T cells sorted from blood. The subset: CD45RA+ positively selected.

The CDR3 DNA reads TGCGCCAGCAGCCAAGATCTTTCCGGGACAGCGTCAAATCAGCCCCAGCATTTT. It translates to CASSQDLSGTASNQPQHF. The chain recombines TRBV4-3 with TRBJ1-5; the match to TRBD1 covers 7 bases. Germline CDR1 reads LGHNA; CDR2 reads YSLEER. The CDR3 has 18 amino acids. The ends lost 0 bases at V and 4 bases at J; junction bases unmatched: 12.